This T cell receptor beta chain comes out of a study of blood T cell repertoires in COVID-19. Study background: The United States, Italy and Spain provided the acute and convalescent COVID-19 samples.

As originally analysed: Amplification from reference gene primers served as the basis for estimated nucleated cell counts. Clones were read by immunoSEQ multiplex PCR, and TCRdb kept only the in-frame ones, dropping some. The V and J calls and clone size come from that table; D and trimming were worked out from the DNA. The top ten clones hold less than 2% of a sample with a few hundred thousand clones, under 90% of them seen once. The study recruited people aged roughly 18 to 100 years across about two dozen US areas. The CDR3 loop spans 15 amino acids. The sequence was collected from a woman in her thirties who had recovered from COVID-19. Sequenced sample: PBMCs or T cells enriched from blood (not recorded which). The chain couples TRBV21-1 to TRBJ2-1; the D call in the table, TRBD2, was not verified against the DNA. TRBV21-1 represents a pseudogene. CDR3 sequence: CASSKTGLAEGPGFF. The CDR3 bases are TGTGCCAGCAGCAAAACGGGGCTAGCGGAGGGACCCGGGTTCTTC.